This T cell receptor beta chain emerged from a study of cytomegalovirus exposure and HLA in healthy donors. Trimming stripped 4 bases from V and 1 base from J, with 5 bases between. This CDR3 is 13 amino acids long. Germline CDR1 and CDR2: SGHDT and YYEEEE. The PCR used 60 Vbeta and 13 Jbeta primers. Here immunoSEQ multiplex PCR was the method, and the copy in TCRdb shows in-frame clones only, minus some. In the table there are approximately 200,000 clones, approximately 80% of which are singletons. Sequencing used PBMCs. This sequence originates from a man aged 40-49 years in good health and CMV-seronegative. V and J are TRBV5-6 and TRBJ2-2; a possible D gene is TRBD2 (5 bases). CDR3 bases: TGTGCCAGCAGCGAGGGGAACACCGGGGAGCTGTTTTTT. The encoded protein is CASSEGNTGELFF.